This TCR beta chain was found in a study of healthy donors' naive CD4 and CD8 T cells (dated by TCRdb to about 2015). Notes on the research overall: Donors were chosen to span three age groups (20-25, 40-50 and 60-70 years, roughly 6 each), with mean age about 46 and half female. The donors were HLA-typed by sequencing at HLA-A, -B, -C, -DRB1, -DQB1 and -DPB1, using the SBTexcellerator protocol, an ABI3130xl analyzer and SBTengine software. Peripheral blood mononuclear cells were collected from roughly 17 healthy, unrelated individuals. For TCR alpha, a new primer set was designed to cover all functional IMGT alpha gene variants, and the remainder of the protocol was kept the same as the beta-chain workflow. Rearranged TCR alpha and beta chains from naive CD4+ and CD8+ T cells were sequenced in the study to test how TCR variation relates to lineage commitment.

Beyond this particular receptor, the publication reports: Bias between naive CD4+ and CD8+ cells was reportedly observed for most V and J gene segments, consistently across donors and independently of HLA genotype. Because alpha and beta chains were sequenced in bulk and could not be paired, the effects of the two chains in combination were not assessed. In both chains, CD4+ lineage was associated with a positively charged CDR3, and CD8+ lineage was associated with a negatively charged CDR3. Possible repertoire bias arising from homeostatic proliferation of naive T cells was not directly addressed. Taken together, V genes, J genes and CDR3 charge appeared to account for 10% to 15% of the variance in CD4/CD8 propensity, acting in a largely additive way.

Sequenced using a 454 GS FLX Titanium. A previously published linear amplification protocol was used to build the TCR libraries, starting from roughly 500 ng of total RNA. The Roche/454 Genome Sequencer with Titanium chemistry was used for sequencing. Under the source paper's analysis protocol: From 5 of the healthy donors, a total of roughly 80,000 rearranged TCR alpha transcripts were sequenced. Unique TCR clonotypes were defined by the CDR3 junction under IMGT nomenclature, and duplicate transcripts were removed. CD4 versus CD8 status was modeled on V and J genes by logistic regression in R 2.13.0, with adjustment for donor effects and Bonferroni correction for multiple testing. TCRdb passed the public sequencing reads through fastp at Q25 and MiXCR, retaining productive beta sequences. Records with the same CDR3 protein are collapsed into one entry carrying the most frequent genes and DNA. None of the V and J calls come from the authors' own analysis; TCRdb made them. A total of about 180,000 distinct CDR3 sequences appear in this sample, nearly 75% of them only once. Less than 2.5% of the sample is in the top ten clones.

The CDR3 covers 13 residues, taking in both the cysteine and the phenylalanine. Of the read, only the CDR3 DNA is kept; its 39 bases are in frame from base 1. The germline V gene specifies MNHEY as CDR1 and SVGAGI as CDR2. At the junction V is shortened by 10 bases and J by 4 bases, with 11 bases in between. Points on this clonotype: Its cognate antigen has yet to be identified. The sample holds no much larger clone one base away, and base qualities are not on file.

Cells with a CD4+CD8-CD45RO-CD45RA+ profile were isolated by FACS and defined as naive CD4+ T cells, and those with a CD8+CD4-CD45RA+CD27bright profile were defined as naive CD8+ T cells. Antibodies against CD4 (RPA-T4), CD8 (SK1), CD27 (O323), CD45RA (HI100) and CD45RO (UCHL1) were used for sorting. The sequence derives from a pool of human donors in good health; the sample pools cells from several healthy donors. What was sequenced was naive CD4+ and CD8+ T cells sorted from blood, pooled from several donors. The cell subset or site label for this specimen denotes: FACS-sorted naive CD4+ (CD45RO-CD45RA+) and naive CD8+ (CD45RA+CD27bright) T cells. The chain joins TRBV6-5 to TRBJ1-6, with the D gene uncertain. The nucleotide sequence is TGTGCCACTCGGCGGGGTTATAATTCACCCCTCCACTTT. Its translation reads: CATRRGYNSPLHF.